The 4 T cell receptor beta chains presented below share a single source sample, sequenced in a study of cytomegalovirus exposure and HLA in healthy donors. PCR involved 60 Vbeta and 13 Jbeta primers. Clones were sequenced by immunoSEQ multiplex PCR, and TCRdb holds only the in-frame ones, with some missing. Of under 200,000 clones listed, 65% to 85% are singletons. Sequenced input: PBMCs. These receptors originate from a woman aged 35 to 49 in good health and CMV-seropositive.

This chain links TRBV27 with TRBJ2-7; a possible D gene is TRBD1 (6 bases). The CDR3 extends over 16 amino acids. The V gene's germline CDR1 is MNHEY and CDR2 SMNVEV (reference sequence). V lost 10 bases and J lost 1, with 23 bases in between. CDR3 sequence reads: CATAEARQAGSYEQYF. The CDR3 region has the DNA TGTGCCACCGCGGAAGCCCGACAGGCCGGGTCCTACGAGCAGTACTTC.

This clone was seen just once. The chain uses TRBV7-2 and TRBJ2-3, with D possibly being TRBD2 (6 bases). Germline CDR1 and CDR2: SGHTA and FQGNSA. Trimming left V 4 bases short and J 5 bases short, with 13 bases between. The CDR3 is made up of 14 amino acids. Here the CDR3 DNA reads TGTGCCAGCAGCTCGGGACTCTCACTAGATACGCAGTATTTT. Translation: CASSSGLSLDTQYF.

The CDR3 here is CASSLSPRVNTEAFF. CDR3 nucleotides: TGTGCCAGCAGCTTGTCCCCCAGGGTGAACACTGAAGCTTTCTTT. The V gene is TRBV5-6, the J gene TRBJ1-1, with TRBD1 as a possible D gene (5 bases). This CDR3 is built from 15 residues. Germline V gene lookup returns CDR1 SGHDT and CDR2 YYEEEE. The V gene lost 1 base and the J gene lost 0 bases, with 10 bases spanning the gap.

The V and J genes are TRBV11-3 and TRBJ2-5; 7 bases align to TRBD1. Germline lookup yields CDR1 SGHNT and CDR2 YENEEA. The V gene end was trimmed by 1 base and the J gene end by 4 bases; junction bases not matched to a gene: 9. The CDR3 length is 16 residues. CDR3: CASSLGGEGQRETQYF. The DNA for the CDR3 is TGTGCCAGCAGCTTAGGGGGTGAGGGACAGCGAGAGACCCAGTACTTC.